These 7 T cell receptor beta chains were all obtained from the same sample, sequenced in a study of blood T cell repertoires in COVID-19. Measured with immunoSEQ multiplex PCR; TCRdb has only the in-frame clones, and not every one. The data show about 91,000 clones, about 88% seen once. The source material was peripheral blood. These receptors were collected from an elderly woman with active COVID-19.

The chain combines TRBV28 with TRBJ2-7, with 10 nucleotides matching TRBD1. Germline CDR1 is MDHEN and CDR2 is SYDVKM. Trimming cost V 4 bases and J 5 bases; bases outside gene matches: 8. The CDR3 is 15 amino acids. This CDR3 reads CASSSRQGATDEQYF. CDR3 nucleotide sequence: TGTGCCAGCAGTTCCCGACAGGGGGCTACGGACGAGCAGTACTTC.

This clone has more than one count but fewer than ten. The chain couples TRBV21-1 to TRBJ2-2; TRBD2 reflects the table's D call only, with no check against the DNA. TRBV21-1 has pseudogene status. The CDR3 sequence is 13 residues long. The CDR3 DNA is TGTGCCAGCAGCAGGGGGGGCACCGGGGAGCTGTTTTTT. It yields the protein CASSRGGTGELFF.

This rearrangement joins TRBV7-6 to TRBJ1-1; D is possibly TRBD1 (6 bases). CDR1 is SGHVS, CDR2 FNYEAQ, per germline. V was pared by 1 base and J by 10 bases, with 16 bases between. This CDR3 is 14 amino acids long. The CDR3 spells CASSLGQDPVGAFF. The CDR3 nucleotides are TGTGCCAGCAGCTTAGGACAGGATCCGGTTGGAGCTTTCTTT.

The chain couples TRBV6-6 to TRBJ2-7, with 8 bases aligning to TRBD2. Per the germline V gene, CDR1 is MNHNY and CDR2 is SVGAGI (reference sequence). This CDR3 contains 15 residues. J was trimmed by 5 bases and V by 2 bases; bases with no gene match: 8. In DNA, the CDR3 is TGTGCCAGCAGTTACGCTAGCGGGCAAATCGACGAGCAGTACTTC. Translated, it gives CASSYASGQIDEQYF.

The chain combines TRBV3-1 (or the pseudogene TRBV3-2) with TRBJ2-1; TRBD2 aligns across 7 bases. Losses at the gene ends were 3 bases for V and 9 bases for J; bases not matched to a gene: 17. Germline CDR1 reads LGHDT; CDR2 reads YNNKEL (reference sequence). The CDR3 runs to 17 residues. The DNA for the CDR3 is TGTGCCAGCAGCCACTTCGCGTACACTAGCGCGGCGGGTGAGCAGTTCTTC. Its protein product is CASSHFAYTSAAGEQFF.

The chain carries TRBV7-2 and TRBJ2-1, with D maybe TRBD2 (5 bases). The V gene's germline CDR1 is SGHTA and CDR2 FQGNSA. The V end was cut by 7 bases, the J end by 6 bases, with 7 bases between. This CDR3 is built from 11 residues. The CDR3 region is CASNSVNEQFF. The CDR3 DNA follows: TGTGCCAGCAATAGCGTCAATGAGCAGTTCTTC.

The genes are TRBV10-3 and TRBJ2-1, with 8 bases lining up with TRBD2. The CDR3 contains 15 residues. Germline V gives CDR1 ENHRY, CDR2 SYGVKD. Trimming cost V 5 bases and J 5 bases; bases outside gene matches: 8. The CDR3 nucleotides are TGTGCCATCAGTCCGACTAGCGAAAACAACAATGAGCAGTTCTTC. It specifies CAISPTSENNNEQFF.